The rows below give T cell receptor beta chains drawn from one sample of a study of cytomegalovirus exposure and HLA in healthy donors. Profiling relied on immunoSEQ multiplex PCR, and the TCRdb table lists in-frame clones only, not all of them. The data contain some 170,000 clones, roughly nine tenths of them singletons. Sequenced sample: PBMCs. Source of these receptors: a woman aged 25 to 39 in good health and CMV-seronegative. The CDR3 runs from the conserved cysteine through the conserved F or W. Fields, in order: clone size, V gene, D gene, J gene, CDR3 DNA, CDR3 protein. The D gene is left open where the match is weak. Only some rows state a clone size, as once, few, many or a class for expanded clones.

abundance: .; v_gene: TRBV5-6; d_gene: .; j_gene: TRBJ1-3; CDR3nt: TGTGCCAGCAGCTTGTTATACGCTGAGAACACCATATATTTT; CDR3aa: CASSLLYAENTIYF
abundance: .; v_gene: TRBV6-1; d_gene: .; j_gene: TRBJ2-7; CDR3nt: TGTGCCAGCAGTTACAGGTACGAGCAGTACTTC; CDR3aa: CASSYRYEQYF
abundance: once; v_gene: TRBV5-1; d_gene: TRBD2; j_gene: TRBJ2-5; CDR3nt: TGCGCCAGCAGCCCGGGACTAGCTAAAGAGACCCAGTACTTC; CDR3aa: CASSPGLAKETQYF
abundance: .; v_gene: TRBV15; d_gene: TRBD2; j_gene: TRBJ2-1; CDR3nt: TGTGCCACCAGCGCACTAGCGGGAGGGCCTTACAATGAGCAGTTCTTC; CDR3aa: CATSALAGGPYNEQFF
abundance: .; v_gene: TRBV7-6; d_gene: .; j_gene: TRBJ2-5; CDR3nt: TGTGCCAGCAGCCGCCCGGTAGGGGAGCAAGAGACCCAGTACTTC; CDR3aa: CASSRPVGEQETQYF
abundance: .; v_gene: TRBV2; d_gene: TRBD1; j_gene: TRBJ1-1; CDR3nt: TGTGCCAGCTCAGGGGGCGAGAACGCTGAAGCTTTCTTT; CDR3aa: CASSGGENAEAFF
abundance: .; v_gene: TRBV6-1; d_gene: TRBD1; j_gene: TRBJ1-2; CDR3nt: TGTGCCAGCAGTGAAAACAGGGGCGGCTATGGCTACACCTTC; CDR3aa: CASSENRGGYGYTF
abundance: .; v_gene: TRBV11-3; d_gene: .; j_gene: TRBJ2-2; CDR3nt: TGTGCCAGCAGCTTAGTAGTTGGGGCCGGGGAGCTGTTTTTT; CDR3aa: CASSLVVGAGELFF
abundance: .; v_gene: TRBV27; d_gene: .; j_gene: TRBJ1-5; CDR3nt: TGTGCCAGCAGTTTATCGAAAAGCTCGGCCGGCAGCAATCAGCCCCAGCATTTT; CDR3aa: CASSLSKSSAGSNQPQHF
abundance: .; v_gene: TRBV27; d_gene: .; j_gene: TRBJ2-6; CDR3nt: TGTGCCAGCAGTTTGAGCTCTGGGGCCAACGTCCTGACTTTC; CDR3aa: CASSLSSGANVLTF
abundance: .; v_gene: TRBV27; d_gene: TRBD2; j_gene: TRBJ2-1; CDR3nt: TGTGCCAGCAGTTTATCGGGACTAGCCCATCAGTTCTTC; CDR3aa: CASSLSGLAHQFF
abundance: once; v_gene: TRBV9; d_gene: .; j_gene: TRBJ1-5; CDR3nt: TGTGCCAGCGCCGAGGGGAATAGCAATCAGCCCCAGCATTTT; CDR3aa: CASAEGNSNQPQHF
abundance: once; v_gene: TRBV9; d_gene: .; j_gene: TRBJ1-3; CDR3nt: TGTGCCAGCAGCGTACTAGGGGCGGCTGGAAACACCATATATTTT; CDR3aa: CASSVLGAAGNTIYF
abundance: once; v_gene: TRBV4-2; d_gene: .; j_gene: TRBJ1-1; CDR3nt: TGTGCCAGCAGCCAAGAGGGCAGGGCCGCTGAAGCTTTCTTT; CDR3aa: CASSQEGRAAEAFF
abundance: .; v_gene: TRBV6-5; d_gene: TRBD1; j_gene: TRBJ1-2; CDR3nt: TGTGCCAGCAAGCCGGGACAGGCGAGTGTGGGCTACACCTTC; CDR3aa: CASKPGQASVGYTF